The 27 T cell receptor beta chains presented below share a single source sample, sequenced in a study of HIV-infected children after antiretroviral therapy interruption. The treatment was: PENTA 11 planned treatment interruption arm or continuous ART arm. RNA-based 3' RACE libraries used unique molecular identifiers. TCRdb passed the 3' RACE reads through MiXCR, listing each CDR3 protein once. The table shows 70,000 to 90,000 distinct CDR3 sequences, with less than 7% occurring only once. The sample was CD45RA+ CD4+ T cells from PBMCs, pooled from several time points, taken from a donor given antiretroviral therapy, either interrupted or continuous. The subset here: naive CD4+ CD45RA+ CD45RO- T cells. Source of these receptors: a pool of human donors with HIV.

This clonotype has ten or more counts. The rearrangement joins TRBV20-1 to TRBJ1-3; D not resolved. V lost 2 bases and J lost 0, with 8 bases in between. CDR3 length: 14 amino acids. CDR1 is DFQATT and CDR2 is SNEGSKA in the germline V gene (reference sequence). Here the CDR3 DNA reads TGCAGTGCTAGAAGCGAGGTCTCTGGAAACACCATATATTTT. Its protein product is CSARSEVSGNTIYF.

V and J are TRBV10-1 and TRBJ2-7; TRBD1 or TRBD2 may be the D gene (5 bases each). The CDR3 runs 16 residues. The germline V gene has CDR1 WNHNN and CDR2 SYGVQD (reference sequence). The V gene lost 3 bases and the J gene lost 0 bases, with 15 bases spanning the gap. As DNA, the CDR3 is TGCGCCAGCAGTGACTCGGGACGAAGAAGCTCCTACGAGCAGTACTTC. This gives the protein CASSDSGRRSSYEQYF.

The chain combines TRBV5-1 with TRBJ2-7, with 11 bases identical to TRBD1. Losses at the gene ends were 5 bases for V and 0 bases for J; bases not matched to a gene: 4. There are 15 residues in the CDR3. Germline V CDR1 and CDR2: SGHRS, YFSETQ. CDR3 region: CASRSGTGGSYEQYF. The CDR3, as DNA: TGCGCCAGCAGGTCCGGGACAGGGGGCTCCTACGAGCAGTACTTC.

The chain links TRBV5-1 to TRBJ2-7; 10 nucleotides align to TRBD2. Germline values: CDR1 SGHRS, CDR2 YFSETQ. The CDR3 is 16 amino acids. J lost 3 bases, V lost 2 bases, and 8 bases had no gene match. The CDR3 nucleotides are TGCGCCAGCAGCTTCAAGCTAGCGGGAGAAAACTACGAGCAGTACTTC. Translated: CASSFKLAGENYEQYF.

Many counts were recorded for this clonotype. The CDR3 loop is CSARVVGGALSSGANVLTF. The CDR3 DNA sequence: TGCAGTGCTAGGGTCGTGGGGGGGGCGCTCAGCTCTGGGGCCAACGTCCTGACTTTC. The chain carries TRBV20-1 and TRBJ2-6; tentatively, D is TRBD2 (7 bases). This CDR3 is built from 19 residues. V was clipped by 3 bases and J by 0 bases, with 21 bases between them. Germline V gives CDR1 DFQATT, CDR2 SNEGSKA (reference sequence).

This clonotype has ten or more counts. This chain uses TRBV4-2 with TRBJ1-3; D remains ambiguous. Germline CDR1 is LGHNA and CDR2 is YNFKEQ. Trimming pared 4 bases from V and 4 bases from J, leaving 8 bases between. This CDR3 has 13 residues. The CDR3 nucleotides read TGTGCCAGCAGCCGGACCGCCGGAAACACCATATATTTT. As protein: CASSRTAGNTIYF.

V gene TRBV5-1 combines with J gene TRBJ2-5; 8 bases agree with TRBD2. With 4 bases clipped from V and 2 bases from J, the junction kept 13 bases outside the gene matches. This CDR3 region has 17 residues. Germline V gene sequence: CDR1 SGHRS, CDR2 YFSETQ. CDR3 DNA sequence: TGCGCCAGCAGCCGTATTGGGCGGGGGGCCTTACAAGAGACCCAGTACTTC. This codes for CASSRIGRGALQETQYF.

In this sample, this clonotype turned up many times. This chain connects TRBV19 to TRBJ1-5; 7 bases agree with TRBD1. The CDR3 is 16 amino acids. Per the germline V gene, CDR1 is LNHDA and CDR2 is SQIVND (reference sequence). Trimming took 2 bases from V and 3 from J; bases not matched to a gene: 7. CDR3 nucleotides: TGTGCCAGTAGTATACGGGGGGACAGAACCAATCAGCCCCAGCATTTT. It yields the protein CASSIRGDRTNQPQHF.

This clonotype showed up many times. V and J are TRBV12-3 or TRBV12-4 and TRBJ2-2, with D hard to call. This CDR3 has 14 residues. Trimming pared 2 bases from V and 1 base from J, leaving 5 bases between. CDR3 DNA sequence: TGTGCCAGCAGTTTATACAGGAACACCGGGGAGCTGTTTTTT. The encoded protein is CASSLYRNTGELFF.

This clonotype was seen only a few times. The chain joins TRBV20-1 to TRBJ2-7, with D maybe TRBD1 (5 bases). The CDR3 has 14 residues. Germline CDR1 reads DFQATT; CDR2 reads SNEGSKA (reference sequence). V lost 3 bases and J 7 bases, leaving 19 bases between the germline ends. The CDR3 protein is CSARGRLPPVEQYF. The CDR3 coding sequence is TGCAGTGCTAGGGGGCGGTTACCTCCCGTTGAGCAGTACTTC.

CDR3 coding DNA: TGTGCCAGCAGTGGTAGGGGGCCGTACCAAGAGACCCAGTACTTC. It codes for CASSGRGPYQETQYF. The genes are TRBV27 and TRBJ2-5, with TRBD1 identical over 7 bases. Losses at the gene ends were 5 bases for V and 0 bases for J; bases not matched to a gene: 6. The germline gives CDR1 MNHEY, CDR2 SMNVEV (reference sequence). CDR3 length: 15 amino acids.

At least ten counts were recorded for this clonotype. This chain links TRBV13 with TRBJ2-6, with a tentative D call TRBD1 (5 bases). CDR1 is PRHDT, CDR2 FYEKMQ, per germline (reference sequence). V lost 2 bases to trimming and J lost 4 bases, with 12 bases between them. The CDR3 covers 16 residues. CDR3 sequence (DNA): TGTGCCAGCAGCTTACAAGGGGCCTCCGGGGCCAACGTCCTGACTTTC. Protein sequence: CASSLQGASGANVLTF.

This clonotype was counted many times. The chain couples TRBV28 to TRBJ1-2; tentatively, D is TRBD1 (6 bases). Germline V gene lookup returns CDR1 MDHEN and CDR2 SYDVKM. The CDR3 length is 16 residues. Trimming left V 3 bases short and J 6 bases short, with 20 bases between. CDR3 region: CASSLSPFRDKNGYTF. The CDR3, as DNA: TGTGCCAGCAGTTTGTCTCCGTTCAGGGACAAGAATGGCTACACCTTC.

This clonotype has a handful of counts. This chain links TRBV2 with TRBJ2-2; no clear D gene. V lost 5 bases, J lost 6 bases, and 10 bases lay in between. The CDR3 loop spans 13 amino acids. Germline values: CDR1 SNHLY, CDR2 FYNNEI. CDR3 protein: CASSRAGPGELFF. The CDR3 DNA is TGTGCCAGCAGTAGGGCCGGGCCCGGGGAGCTGTTTTTT.

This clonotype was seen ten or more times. Written as DNA, the CDR3 is TGCAGTGCTAGAGATCAGACCTTTACGGCCCATGAGCAGTTCTTC. Translation: CSARDQTFTAHEQFF. The rearrangement uses TRBV20-1 and TRBJ2-1; the D is unclear. The CDR3 has 15 amino acids. The ends were cut back, 0 bases at V and 8 bases at J, with 17 bases in the middle. The germline V gene encodes CDR1 DFQATT and CDR2 SNEGSKA (reference sequence).

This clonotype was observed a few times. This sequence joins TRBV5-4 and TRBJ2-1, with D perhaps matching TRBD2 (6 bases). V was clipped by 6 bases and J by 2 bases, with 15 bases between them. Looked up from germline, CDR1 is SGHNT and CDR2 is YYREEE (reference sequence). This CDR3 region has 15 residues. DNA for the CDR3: TGTGCCAGCACGAGCGGGTCTGGAACCTACAATGAGCAGTTCTTC. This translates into CASTSGSGTYNEQFF.

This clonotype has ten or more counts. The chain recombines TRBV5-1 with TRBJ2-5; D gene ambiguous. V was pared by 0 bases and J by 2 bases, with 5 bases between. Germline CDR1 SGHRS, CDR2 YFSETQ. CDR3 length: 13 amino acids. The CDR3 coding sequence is TGCGCCAGCAGCTTGGTCCCTCAAGAGACCCAGTACTTC. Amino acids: CASSLVPQETQYF. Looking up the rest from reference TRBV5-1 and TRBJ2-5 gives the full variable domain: KAGVTQTPRYLIKTRGQQVTLSCSPISGHRSVSWYQQTPGQGLQFLFEYFSETQRNKGNFPGRFSGRQFSNSRSEMNVSTLELGDSALYLCASSLVPQETQYFGPGTRLLVL.

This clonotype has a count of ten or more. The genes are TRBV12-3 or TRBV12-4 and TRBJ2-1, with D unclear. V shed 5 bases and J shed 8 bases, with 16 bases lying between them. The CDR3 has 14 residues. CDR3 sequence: CASSPPRSWYEQFF. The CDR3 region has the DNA TGTGCCAGCAGTCCCCCACGGAGCTGGTATGAGCAGTTCTTC.

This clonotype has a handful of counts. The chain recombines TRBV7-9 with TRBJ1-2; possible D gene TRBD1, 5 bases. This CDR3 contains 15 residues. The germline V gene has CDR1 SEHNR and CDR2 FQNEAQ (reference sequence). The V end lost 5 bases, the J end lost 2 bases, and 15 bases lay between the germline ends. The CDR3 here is CASSPQAPGNYGYTF. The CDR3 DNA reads TGTGCCAGCAGCCCCCAAGCCCCAGGGAACTATGGCTACACCTTC.

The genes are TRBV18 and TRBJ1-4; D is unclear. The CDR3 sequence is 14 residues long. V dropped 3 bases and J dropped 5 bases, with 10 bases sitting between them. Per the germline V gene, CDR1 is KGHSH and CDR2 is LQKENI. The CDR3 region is CASSPGRANEKLFF. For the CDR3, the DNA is TGTGCCAGCTCACCGGGGAGGGCGAATGAAAAACTGTTTTTT.

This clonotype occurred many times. The CDR3 here is CASSEVNKQYEQYF. The CDR3 coding sequence is TGTGCCAGCAGTGAAGTGAACAAACAATACGAGCAGTACTTC. V and J are TRBV6-1 and TRBJ2-7; no clear D. The CDR3 is 14 amino acids. Looked up from germline, CDR1 is MNHNS and CDR2 is SASEGT. The V end was cut by 1 base, the J end by 4 bases, with 11 bases between.

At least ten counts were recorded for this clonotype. CDR3 region: CASSEGRVNQETQYF. The CDR3 DNA sequence: TGTGCCAGCAGTGAAGGTAGAGTTAATCAAGAGACCCAGTACTTC. The chain links TRBV6-1 to TRBJ2-5; D unclear. Germline V lookup: CDR1 MNHNS, CDR2 SASEGT. The CDR3 contains 15 residues. Trimming left V 1 base short and J 2 bases short, with 11 bases between.

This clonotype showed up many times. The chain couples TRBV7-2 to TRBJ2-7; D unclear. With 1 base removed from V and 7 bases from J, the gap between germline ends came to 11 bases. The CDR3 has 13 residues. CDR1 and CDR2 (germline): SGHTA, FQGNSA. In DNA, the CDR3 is TGTGCCAGCAGCTTAGGATCCCTGGGGGAGCAGTACTTC. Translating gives CASSLGSLGEQYF.

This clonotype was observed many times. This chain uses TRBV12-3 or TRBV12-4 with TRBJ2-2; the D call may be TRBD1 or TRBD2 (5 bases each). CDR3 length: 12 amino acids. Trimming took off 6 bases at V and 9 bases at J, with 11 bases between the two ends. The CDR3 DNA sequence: TGTGCCAGCAGCCCATGGGGGAGGGAGCTGTTTTTT. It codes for CASSPWGRELFF.

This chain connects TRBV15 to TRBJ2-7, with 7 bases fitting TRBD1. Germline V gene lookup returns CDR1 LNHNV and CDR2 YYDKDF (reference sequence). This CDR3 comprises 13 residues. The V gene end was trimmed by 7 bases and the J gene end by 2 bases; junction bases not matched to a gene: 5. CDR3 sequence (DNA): TGTGCCACCAAAGGCGACAGGGCCTACGAGCAGTACTTC. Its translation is CATKGDRAYEQYF.

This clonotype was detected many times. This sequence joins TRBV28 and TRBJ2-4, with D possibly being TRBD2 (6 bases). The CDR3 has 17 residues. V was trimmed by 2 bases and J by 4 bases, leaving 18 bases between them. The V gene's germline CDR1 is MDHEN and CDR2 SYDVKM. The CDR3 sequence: CASSLTPTGDLKNIQYF. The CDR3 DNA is TGTGCCAGCAGTTTAACCCCTACGGGGGACCTAAAAAACATTCAGTACTTC.

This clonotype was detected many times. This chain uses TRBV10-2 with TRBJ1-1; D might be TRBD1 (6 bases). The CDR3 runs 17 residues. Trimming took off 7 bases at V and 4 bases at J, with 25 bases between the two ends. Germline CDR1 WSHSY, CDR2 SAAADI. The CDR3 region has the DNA TGCGCCAGCAAGGGTCTGTTCGGGGGGCGAGACGGCACTGAAGCTTTCTTT. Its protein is CASKGLFGGRDGTEAFF.